This TCR beta chain originates from a study of blood T cell repertoires in COVID-19 (dated by TCRdb to 2019 to 2021). For the study in its entirety: Samples covering the acute and convalescent phases of COVID-19 were provided by collaborators in the United States, Italy and Spain. Where HLA class I and class II types were available, the types were taken from metadata supplied by the sample provider, not from assay-based typing. Subjects who had been exposed to COVID-19, were actively infected with it, or had recovered from it provided the deeply sampled blood TCRbeta repertoires that made up the dataset. The samples were drawn from the first 160 participants of the ongoing ImmuneRACE study and from over a thousand subjects provided by 6 global collaborators. The material from the prospective study consisted of cDNA or gDNA derived from T cells, B-cell-depleted T cells, or PBMCs. A de-identified subject ID, COVID-19 status, age in years and sex were almost always included in the sample metadata. The repertoires were released in a freely available public database meant as a resource for research on the immune response to SARS-CoV-2. Paper-wide results and their limitations: How much clinical and demographic metadata was included differed by source and by participant, and the metadata was provided uncurated.

TCRbeta CDR3 regions were amplified from genomic DNA using the immunoSEQ Assay, a bias-controlled multiplex PCR. As for the original processing: Nucleated cell counts per sample were estimated from amplification of reference gene primers within the assay. To quantify the absolute abundance of each unique TCRbeta CDR3 rearrangement, sequence reads were collapsed and filtered. For each sample, productive Simpson clonality was calculated by taking the square root of Simpson's diversity index across productive rearrangements. TCRdb took this table from immuneACCESS and kept in-frame rearrangements with V and J called. Such tables lack part of the clones; where checked against another copy, unresolved V genes explain under half of the gap, and the rest is unexplained. V and J calls and clone size are copied from that table; D and trimming were computed from the DNA. Within this sample are about 220,000 clones, with roughly four fifths of them counted one time only. The ten largest make up about 3.6% of the sample.

On this clone itself: The antigen it recognizes is unknown. Base qualities are not at hand, and no much larger clone is one base apart.

A distance of 7 bases separates the germline ends of V and J, which lose 1 base and 0 bases respectively. The CDR3 covers 15 residues, taking in both the cysteine and the phenylalanine. Solely the CDR3 DNA is kept, with 45 bases framed from the first base. From a lookup of the germline V gene, CDR1 and CDR2 are LGHNA and YNFKEQ. Enrolling through a virtual design, the prospective study's participants ranged in age from roughly 18 to 90 years and lived across some 23 United States geographic areas. In the prospective study, cohorts were assigned on the basis of participant-reported clinical history obtained from a screening survey and a study questionnaire. Exposed participants had been in contact, within 2 weeks of entering the study, with a person who had a PCR-confirmed or clinician-diagnosed case of COVID-19. In the prospective study, whole blood, serum and a nasopharyngeal or oropharyngeal swab were collected from each participant by mobile phlebotomists. Participants in the prospective study had the option to provide additional blood draws and questionnaires over a roughly two-month period. Blood samples from the prospective study were shipped frozen or at room temperature prior to DNA extraction.

The source of this sequence is a woman in her thirties or forties who had been exposed to COVID-19. Sample: PBMCs or T cells enriched from blood (not recorded which). The chain was built from TRBV4-2 and TRBJ2-1, with TRBD1 perhaps the D gene, on 6 matching bases. CDR3 protein: CASSQGGGSYNEQFF. Here is the DNA: TGTGCCAGCAGCCAAGGAGGGGGCTCCTACAATGAGCAGTTCTTC.